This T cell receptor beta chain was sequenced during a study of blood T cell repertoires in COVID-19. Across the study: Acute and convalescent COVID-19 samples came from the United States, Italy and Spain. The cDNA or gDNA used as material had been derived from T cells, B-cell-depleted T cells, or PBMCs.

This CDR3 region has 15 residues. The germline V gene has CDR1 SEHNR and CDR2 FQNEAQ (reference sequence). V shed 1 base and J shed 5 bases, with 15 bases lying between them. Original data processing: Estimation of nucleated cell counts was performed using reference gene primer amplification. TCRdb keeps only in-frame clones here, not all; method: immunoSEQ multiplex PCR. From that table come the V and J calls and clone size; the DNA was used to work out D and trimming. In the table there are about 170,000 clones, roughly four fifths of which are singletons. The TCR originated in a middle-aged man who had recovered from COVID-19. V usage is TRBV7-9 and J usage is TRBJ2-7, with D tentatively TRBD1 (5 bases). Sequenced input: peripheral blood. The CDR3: CASSLVPGFSHEQYF. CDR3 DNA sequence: TGTGCCAGCAGCTTAGTTCCAGGGTTTTCCCACGAGCAGTACTTC. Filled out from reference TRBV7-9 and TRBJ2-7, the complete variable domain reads DTGVSQNPRHKITKRGQNVTFRCDPISEHNRLYWYRQTLGQGPEFLTYFQNEAQLEKSRLLSDRFSAERPKGSFSTLEIQRTEQGDSAMYLCASSLVPGFSHEQYFGPGTRLTVT.